The 5 T cell receptor beta chains below all came from one sample that was sequenced in a study of blood T cells in healthy people across ages. A second about 6 to 12 cycle PCR used barcoded and J-beta primers. Each CDR3 protein is one row after TCRdb ran MiXCR on the 5' RACE reads. The sample lists approximately 820,000 distinct CDR3 sequences, more than 40% occurring once. Sequencing was performed on blood. These receptors were obtained from a man in his 60s in good health.

This clonotype appeared a few times. The J gene is TRBJ2-6, the V gene TRBV4-3; D is unclear. CDR1 is LGHNA and CDR2 is YSLEER in the germline V gene. Trimming removed 0 bases from V and 0 bases from J, with 9 bases in between. This CDR3 is 17 amino acids long. In DNA form, the CDR3 reads TGCGCCAGCAGCCAAGAGTCGGTCTCCTCTGGGGCCAACGTCCTGACTTTC. Protein: CASSQESVSSGANVLTF.

The chain has TRBV11-3 and TRBJ2-1, with 15 positions matching TRBD2. CDR3 size: 17 residues. J gave up 11 bases and V 1 base, and 9 bases lay outside the gene matches. CDR1 and CDR2 from the germline V gene are SGHNT and YENEEA. CDR3 in amino acids: CASSLGEGLAGGQKQFF. For the CDR3, the DNA is TGTGCCAGCAGCTTAGGGGAGGGACTAGCGGGGGGTCAGAAGCAGTTCTTC.

The sample holds a few counts of this clonotype. The rearrangement uses TRBV7-2 and TRBJ2-5; D gene ambiguous. V was shortened by 8 bases and J by 0 bases, with 13 bases between the two germline ends. This CDR3 comprises 14 residues. Germline CDR1 reads SGHTA; CDR2 reads FQGNSA. DNA of the CDR3: TGTGCCAGCTCCCAAGACGGACACCAAGAGACCCAGTACTTC. Protein: CASSQDGHQETQYF.

The genes are TRBV20-1 and TRBJ2-5, with D maybe TRBD2 (6 bases). V lost 1 base to trimming and J lost 5 bases, with 17 bases between them. From germline, CDR1 is DFQATT and CDR2 SNEGSKA (reference sequence). The CDR3 is 15 amino acids. The CDR3: CSARVEGRAPETQYF. The CDR3 region has the DNA TGCAGTGCTAGAGTGGAGGGCAGGGCACCGGAGACCCAGTACTTC.

The CDR3 DNA reads TGTGCCAGCAGCTTAGCTCCTTTCTACGAGCAGTACTTC. Protein sequence: CASSLAPFYEQYF. V usage is TRBV7-2 and J usage is TRBJ2-7; no clear D. Trimming took off 0 bases at V and 3 bases at J, with 6 bases between the two ends. Germline CDR1 SGHTA, CDR2 FQGNSA. This CDR3 region has 13 residues.